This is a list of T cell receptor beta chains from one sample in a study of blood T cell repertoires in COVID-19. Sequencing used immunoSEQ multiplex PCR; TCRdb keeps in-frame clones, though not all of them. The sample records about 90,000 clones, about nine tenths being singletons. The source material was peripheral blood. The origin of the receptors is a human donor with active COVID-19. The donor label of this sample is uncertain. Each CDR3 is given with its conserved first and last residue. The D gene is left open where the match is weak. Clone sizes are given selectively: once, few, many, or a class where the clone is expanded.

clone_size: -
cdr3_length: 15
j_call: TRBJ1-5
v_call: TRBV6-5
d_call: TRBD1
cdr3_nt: TGTGCCAGCACTGCTGACAGGGTTGGCAATCAGCCCCAGCATTTT
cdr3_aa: CASTADRVGNQPQHF

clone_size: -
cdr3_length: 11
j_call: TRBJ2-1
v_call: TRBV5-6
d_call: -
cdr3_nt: TGTGCCAGCAGCAAGCTCCATGAGCAGTTCTTC
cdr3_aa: CASSKLHEQFF

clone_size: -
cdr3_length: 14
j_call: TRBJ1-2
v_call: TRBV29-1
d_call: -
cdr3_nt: TGCAGCGTTTTGCTCTCGGGCCGGCGGGCAGGCTACACCTTC
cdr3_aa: CSVLLSGRRAGYTF

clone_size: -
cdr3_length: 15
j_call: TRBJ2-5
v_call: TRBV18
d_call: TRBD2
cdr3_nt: TGTGCCAGCTCAATGGCTAGCGGGGGATTTGAGACCCAGTACTTC
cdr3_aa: CASSMASGGFETQYF

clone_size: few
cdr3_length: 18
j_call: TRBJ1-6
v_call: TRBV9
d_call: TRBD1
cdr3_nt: TGTGCCAGCAGCGCTCCCCCGGGACAGCCTCCGAATAATTCACCCCTCCACTTT
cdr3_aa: CASSAPPGQPPNNSPLHF

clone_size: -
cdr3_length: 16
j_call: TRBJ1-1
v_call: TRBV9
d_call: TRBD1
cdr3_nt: TGTGCCAGCAGCCCATGGACAGGGATGGATAGCACTGAAGCTTTCTTT
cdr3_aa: CASSPWTGMDSTEAFF

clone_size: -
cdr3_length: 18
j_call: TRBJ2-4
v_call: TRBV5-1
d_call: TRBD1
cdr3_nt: TGCGCCAGCAGCTCGGGACAGGGATTGGTACAAACCCAAAACATTCAGTACTTC
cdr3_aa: CASSSGQGLVQTQNIQYF

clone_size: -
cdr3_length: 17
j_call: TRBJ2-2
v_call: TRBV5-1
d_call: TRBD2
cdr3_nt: TGCGCCAGCAGCTTGGTACTAGCGGGGGACGTCACCGGGGAGCTGTTTTTT
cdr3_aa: CASSLVLAGDVTGELFF

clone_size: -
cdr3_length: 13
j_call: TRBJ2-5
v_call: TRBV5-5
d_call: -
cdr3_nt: TGTGCCAGCATTCGGGACATACAAGAGACCCAGTACTTC
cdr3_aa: CASIRDIQETQYF

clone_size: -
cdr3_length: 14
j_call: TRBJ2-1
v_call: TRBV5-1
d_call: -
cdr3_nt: TGCGCCAGCAGCTTGGAGGGAGCCGATGGAGAGCAGTTCTTC
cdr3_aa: CASSLEGADGEQFF

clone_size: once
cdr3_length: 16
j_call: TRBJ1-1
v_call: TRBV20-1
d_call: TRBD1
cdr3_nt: TGCAGTGCTAGTTCCCCGGACAGGCTGAGGAACACTGAAGCTTTCTTT
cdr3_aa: CSASSPDRLRNTEAFF

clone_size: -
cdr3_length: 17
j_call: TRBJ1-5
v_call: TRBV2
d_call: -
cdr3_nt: TGTGCCAGCAGCCTATTACGGACAGCAAATAGCAATCAGCCCCAGCATTTT
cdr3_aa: CASSLLRTANSNQPQHF

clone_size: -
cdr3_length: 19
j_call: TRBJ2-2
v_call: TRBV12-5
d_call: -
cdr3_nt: TGTGCTAGTGGTTTGGTACGCGGTCTGATCAGAAGCAACACCGGGGAGCTGTTTTTT
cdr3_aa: CASGLVRGLIRSNTGELFF

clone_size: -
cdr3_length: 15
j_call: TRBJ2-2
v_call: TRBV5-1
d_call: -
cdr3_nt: TGCGCCAGCAGCTTGGACAGAGTCCGTACCGGGGAGCTGTTTTTT
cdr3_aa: CASSLDRVRTGELFF

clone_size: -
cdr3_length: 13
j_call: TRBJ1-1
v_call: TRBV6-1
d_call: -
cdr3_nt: TGTGCCAGCAGTGAATCATGGCAGCGTGAAGCTTTCTTT
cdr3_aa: CASSESWQREAFF

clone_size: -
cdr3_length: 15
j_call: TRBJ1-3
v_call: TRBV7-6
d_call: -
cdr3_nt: TGTGCCAGCAGCCAGTCCGGAGGGGCTGGAAACACCATATATTTT
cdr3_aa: CASSQSGGAGNTIYF

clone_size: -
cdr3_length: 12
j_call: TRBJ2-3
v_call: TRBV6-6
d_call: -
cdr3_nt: TGTGCCAGCAGTCCGGGACTTCGAACGCAGTATTTT
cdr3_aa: CASSPGLRTQYF

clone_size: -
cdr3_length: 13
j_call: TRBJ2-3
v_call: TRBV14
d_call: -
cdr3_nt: TGTGCCAGCAGCCAGCGGTTCACAGATACGCAGTATTTT
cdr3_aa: CASSQRFTDTQYF

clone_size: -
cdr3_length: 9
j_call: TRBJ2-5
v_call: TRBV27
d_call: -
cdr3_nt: TGTGCCAGCAGGCGGGTCGAGTACTTC
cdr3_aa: CASRRVEYF

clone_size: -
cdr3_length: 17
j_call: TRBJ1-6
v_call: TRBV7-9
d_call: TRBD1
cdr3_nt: TGTGCCAGCAGCGGGCTCCGGGACAGTCTGCAAAATTCACCCCTCCACTTT
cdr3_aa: CASSGLRDSLQNSPLHF